This T cell receptor beta chain stems from a study of blood T cell repertoires in COVID-19. In the study overall: Samples representing acute and convalescent COVID-19 were sourced from the United States, Italy and Spain. Sample material is recorded as cDNA or gDNA derived from T cells, B-cell-depleted T cells, or PBMCs.

Per the authors' pipeline: Estimates of nucleated cell counts were drawn from the amplification of reference gene primers. Data came from immunoSEQ multiplex PCR; TCRdb stores just in-frame clones and leaves some out. V, J and clone size reflect that table, while D and trimming were determined from the DNA. This sample has some 100,000 clones; over 70% occur once, and the top ten carry 4% to 5.5%. The CDR3 loop spans 14 amino acids. The V gene's germline CDR1 is SNHLY and CDR2 FYNNEI. The V end was cut by 8 bases, the J end by 1 base, with 13 bases between. J is TRBJ2-3 and V is TRBV2, with no clear D. The sequenced sample consisted of peripheral blood. The clonotype comes from a man aged 60-69 years with acute or convalescent COVID-19. The DNA for the CDR3 is TGTGCCAGCTTTGCGGAAACTCGCACAGATACGCAGTATTTT. This sequence encodes CASFAETRTDTQYF.